This is a list of T cell receptor beta chains from one sample in a study of blood T cell repertoires in COVID-19. Clones were read by immunoSEQ multiplex PCR, and TCRdb kept only the in-frame ones, dropping some. The table lists about 210,000 clones, around 88% of them singletons. Sequenced: peripheral blood. These receptors were taken from a man over 45 with active or convalescent COVID-19. CDR3s include the opening cysteine and the closing phenylalanine or tryptophan. D genes are given only for firm matches. Clone size appears in some rows only: once, few, many, or a class for an expanded clone.

J,size,V,D,CDR3,DNA
TRBJ1-2,.,TRBV6-6,TRBD1,CASSSQGGVYGYTF,TGTGCCAGCAGTTCTCAGGGGGGTGTGTATGGCTACACCTTC
TRBJ1-2,once,TRBV30,TRBD1,CAWSGETGGKGYTF,TGTGCCTGGAGTGGGGAGACAGGGGGCAAAGGCTACACCTTC
TRBJ1-6,.,TRBV6-5,.,CASSVRGGNSPLHF,TGTGCCAGCAGCGTCAGGGGTGGTAATTCACCCCTCCACTTT
TRBJ1-1,once,TRBV12-5,TRBD1,CASGTGQGAVGTEAFF,TGTGCTAGTGGGACGGGACAGGGGGCCGTGGGCACTGAAGCTTTCTTT
TRBJ1-2,few,TRBV6-5,.,CASSSGGGIPYGYTF,TGTGCCAGCAGCTCGGGCGGAGGGATTCCCTATGGCTACACCTTC
TRBJ2-3,.,TRBV6-1,.,CASSERGPNTDTQYF,TGTGCCAGCAGTGAGCGGGGGCCCAACACAGATACGCAGTATTTT
TRBJ2-1,.,TRBV28,TRBD1,CASSDGTGRDEQFF,TGTGCCAGCAGTGACGGGACAGGGCGGGATGAGCAGTTCTTC
TRBJ2-1,.,TRBV7-2,TRBD2,CASSLLRGGRNEQFF,TGTGCCAGCAGCTTATTGAGGGGCGGGAGGAATGAGCAGTTCTTC
TRBJ2-1,.,TRBV9,TRBD2,CASSVGAGGFSYNEQFF,TGTGCCAGCAGCGTAGGAGCGGGAGGGTTCTCCTACAATGAGCAGTTCTTC
TRBJ1-5,.,TRBV28,.,CASSVIGANQPQHF,TGTGCCAGCAGTGTGATAGGAGCCAATCAGCCCCAGCATTTT
TRBJ1-6,.,TRBV6-1,.,CASSDGTRQSPLHF,TGTGCCAGCAGTGACGGGACACGTCAATCACCCCTCCACTTT
TRBJ2-1,.,TRBV29-1,TRBD2,CSVISGTSRYNEQFF,TGCAGCGTTATATCCGGGACTAGTCGATACAATGAGCAGTTCTTC
TRBJ2-7,.,TRBV6-5,.,CASSYSRTNGGYEQYF,TGTGCCAGCAGTTACTCACGAACTAACGGGGGCTACGAGCAGTACTTC
TRBJ2-3,.,TRBV7-2,.,CASSPQRGTDTQYF,TGTGCCAGCAGCCCCCAGCGGGGCACAGATACGCAGTATTTT
TRBJ1-1,once,TRBV7-9,.,CASSPPGNREAFF,TGTGCCAGCAGCCCCCCGGGGAACCGTGAAGCTTTCTTT
TRBJ1-2,.,TRBV6-5,.,CASSYSLADSYGYTF,TGTGCCAGCAGTTACTCGCTAGCAGATTCGTATGGCTACACCTTC
TRBJ1-1,.,TRBV7-2,.,CASSSAGTGNTEAFF,TGTGCCAGCAGTTCGGCAGGGACTGGGAACACTGAAGCTTTCTTT
TRBJ2-4,.,TRBV7-2,.,CASSTPRGESQNIQYF,TGTGCCAGCAGCACCCCCCGCGGGGAATCTCAAAACATTCAGTACTTC